This is a list of T cell receptor beta chains from one sample in a study of blood T cell repertoires in COVID-19. TCRdb's copy holds only in-frame clones and misses some; the assay was immunoSEQ multiplex PCR. The table has some 190,000 clones, roughly 84% seen once. The sample was peripheral blood. The receptors come from a woman aged 40 to 55 who had recovered from COVID-19. CDR3s include the opening cysteine and the closing phenylalanine or tryptophan. D genes are given only for firm matches. Only part of the rows carry a size: once, few, many, or a class if the clone is expanded.

v_gene: TRBV7-2
abundance: -
j_gene: TRBJ2-5
d_gene: TRBD1
CDR3aa: CASSLAWTGGSETQYF
CDR3nt: TGTGCCAGCAGCTTAGCGTGGACAGGGGGAAGTGAGACCCAGTACTTC

v_gene: TRBV9
abundance: once
j_gene: TRBJ2-7
d_gene: TRBD2
CDR3aa: CASSAPVLAGASEQYF
CDR3nt: TGTGCCAGCAGCGCCCCCGTACTAGCGGGAGCCTCCGAGCAGTACTTC

v_gene: TRBV19
abundance: once
j_gene: TRBJ1-3
d_gene: -
CDR3aa: CASSMGSEAGNTIYF
CDR3nt: TGTGCCAGTAGTATGGGTTCCGAGGCTGGAAACACCATATATTTT

v_gene: TRBV19
abundance: -
j_gene: TRBJ2-5
d_gene: TRBD2
CDR3aa: CASSTTAGGLETQYF
CDR3nt: TGTGCCAGTAGTACCACCGCGGGGGGGCTGGAGACCCAGTACTTC

v_gene: TRBV6-6
abundance: -
j_gene: TRBJ1-5
d_gene: TRBD1
CDR3aa: CASTTRQGSNQPQHF
CDR3nt: TGTGCCAGCACTACTAGACAGGGAAGCAATCAGCCCCAGCATTTT

v_gene: TRBV30
abundance: once
j_gene: TRBJ2-6
d_gene: TRBD1
CDR3aa: CALDRGSSGANVLTF
CDR3nt: TGTGCCTTGGACAGGGGAAGCTCTGGGGCCAACGTCCTGACTTTC

v_gene: TRBV27
abundance: -
j_gene: TRBJ1-6
d_gene: TRBD1
CDR3aa: CASSNRDRASPLHF
CDR3nt: TGTGCCAGCAGTAACCGGGACAGGGCTTCACCCCTCCACTTT

v_gene: TRBV7-8
abundance: -
j_gene: TRBJ2-7
d_gene: -
CDR3aa: CASSDAGGDTYDEQYF
CDR3nt: TGTGCCAGCAGCGACGCCGGGGGAGACACCTACGACGAGCAGTACTTC

v_gene: TRBV15
abundance: -
j_gene: TRBJ1-1
d_gene: -
CDR3aa: CATSRGAGMNTEAFF
CDR3nt: TGTGCCACCAGCAGGGGAGCCGGTATGAACACTGAAGCTTTCTTT

v_gene: TRBV5-4
abundance: -
j_gene: TRBJ1-3
d_gene: -
CDR3aa: CASSPGVGNTIYF
CDR3nt: TGTGCCAGCAGCCCCGGGGTCGGAAACACCATATATTTT